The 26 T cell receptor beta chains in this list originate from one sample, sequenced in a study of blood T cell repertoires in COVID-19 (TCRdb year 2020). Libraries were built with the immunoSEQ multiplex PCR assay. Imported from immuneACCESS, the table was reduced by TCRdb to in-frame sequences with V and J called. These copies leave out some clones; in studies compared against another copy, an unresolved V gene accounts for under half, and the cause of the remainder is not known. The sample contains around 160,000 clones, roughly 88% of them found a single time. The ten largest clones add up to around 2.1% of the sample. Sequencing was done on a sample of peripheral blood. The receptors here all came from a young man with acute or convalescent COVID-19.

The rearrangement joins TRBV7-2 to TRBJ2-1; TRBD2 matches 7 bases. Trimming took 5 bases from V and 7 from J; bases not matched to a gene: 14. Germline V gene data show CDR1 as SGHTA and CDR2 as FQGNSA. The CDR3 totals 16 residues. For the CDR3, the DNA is TGTGCCAGCAGCCAACAAGGGCGGGAGCTCGGTAATGAGCAGTTCTTC. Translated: CASSQQGRELGNEQFF. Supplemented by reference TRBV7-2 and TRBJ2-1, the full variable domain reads GAGVSQSPSNKVTEKGKDVELRCDPISGHTALYWYRQSLGQGLEFLIYFQGNSAPDKSGLPSDRFSAERTGGSVSTLTIQRTQQEDSAVYLCASSQQGRELGNEQFFGPGTRLTVL.

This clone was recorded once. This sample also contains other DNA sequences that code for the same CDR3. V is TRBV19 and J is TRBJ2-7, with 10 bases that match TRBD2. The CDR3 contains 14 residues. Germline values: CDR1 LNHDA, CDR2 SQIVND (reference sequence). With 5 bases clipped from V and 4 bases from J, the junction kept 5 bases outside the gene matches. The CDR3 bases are TGTGCCAGTAGTCCAGCGGGGGGGGGTTACGAGCAGTACTTC. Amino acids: CASSPAGGGYEQYF.

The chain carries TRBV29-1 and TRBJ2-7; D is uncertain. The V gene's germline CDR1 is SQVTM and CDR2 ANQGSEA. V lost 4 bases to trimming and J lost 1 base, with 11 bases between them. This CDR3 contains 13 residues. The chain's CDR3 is CSVAGRLSYEQYF. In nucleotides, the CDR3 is TGCAGCGTTGCCGGCAGGCTATCCTACGAGCAGTACTTC.

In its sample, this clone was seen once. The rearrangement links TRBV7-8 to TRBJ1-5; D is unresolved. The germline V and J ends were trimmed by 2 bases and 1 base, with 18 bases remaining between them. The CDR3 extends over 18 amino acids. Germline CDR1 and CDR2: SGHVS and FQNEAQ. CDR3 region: CASSLRTLAGISNQPQHF. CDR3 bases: TGTGCCAGCAGCTTAAGGACCTTAGCCGGGATAAGCAATCAGCCCCAGCATTTT.

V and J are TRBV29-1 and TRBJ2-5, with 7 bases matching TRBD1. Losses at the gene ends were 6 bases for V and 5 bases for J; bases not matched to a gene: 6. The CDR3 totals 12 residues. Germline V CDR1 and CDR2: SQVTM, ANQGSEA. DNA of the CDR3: TGCAGCGTCCTACAGGGGTCGGAGACCCAGTACTTC. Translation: CSVLQGSETQYF.

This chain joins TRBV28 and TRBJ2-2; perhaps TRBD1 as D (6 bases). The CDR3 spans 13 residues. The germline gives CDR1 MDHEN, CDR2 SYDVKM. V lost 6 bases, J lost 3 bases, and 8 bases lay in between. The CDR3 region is CASSSGDTGELFF. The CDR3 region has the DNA TGTGCCAGCAGCTCAGGGGACACCGGGGAGCTGTTTTTT.

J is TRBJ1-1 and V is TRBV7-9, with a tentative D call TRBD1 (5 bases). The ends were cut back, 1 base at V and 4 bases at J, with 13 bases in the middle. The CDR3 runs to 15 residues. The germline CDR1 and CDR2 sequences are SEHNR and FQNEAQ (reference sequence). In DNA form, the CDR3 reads TGTGCCAGCAGCTTAGGTCTTGGGGGACTCACTGAAGCTTTCTTT. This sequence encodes CASSLGLGGLTEAFF.

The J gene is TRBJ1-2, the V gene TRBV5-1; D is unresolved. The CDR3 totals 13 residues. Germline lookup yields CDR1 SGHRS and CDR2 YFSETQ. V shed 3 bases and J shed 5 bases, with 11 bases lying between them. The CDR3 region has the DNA TGCGCCAGCAGCTCGGAGAGTTCTTATGGCTACACCTTC. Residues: CASSSESSYGYTF.

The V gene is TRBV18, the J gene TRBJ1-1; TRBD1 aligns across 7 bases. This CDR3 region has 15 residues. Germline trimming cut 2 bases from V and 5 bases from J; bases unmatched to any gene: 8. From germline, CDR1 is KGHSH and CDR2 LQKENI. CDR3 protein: CASSPLPGGGTEAFF. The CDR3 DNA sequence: TGTGCCAGCTCACCATTACCAGGGGGAGGTACTGAAGCTTTCTTT. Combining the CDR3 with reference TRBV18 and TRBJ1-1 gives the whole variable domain NAGVMQNPRHLVRRRGQEARLRCSPMKGHSHVYWYRQLPEEGLKFMVYLQKENIIDESGMPKERFSAEFPKEGPSILRIQQVVRGDSAAYFCASSPLPGGGTEAFFGQGTRLTVV.

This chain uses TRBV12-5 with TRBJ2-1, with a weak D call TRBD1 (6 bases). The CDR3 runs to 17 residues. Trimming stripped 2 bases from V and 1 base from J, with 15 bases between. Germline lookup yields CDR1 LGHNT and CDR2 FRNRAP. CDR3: CASGLTPGTLSYNEQFF. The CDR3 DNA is TGTGCTAGTGGTTTGACCCCCGGGACACTGTCCTACAATGAGCAGTTCTTC.

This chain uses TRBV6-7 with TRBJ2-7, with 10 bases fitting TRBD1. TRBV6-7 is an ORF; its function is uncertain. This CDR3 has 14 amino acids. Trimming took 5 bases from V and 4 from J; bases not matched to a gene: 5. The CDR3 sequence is CASSKGQGKYEQYF. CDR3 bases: TGTGCCAGCAGTAAGGGACAGGGGAAATACGAGCAGTACTTC.

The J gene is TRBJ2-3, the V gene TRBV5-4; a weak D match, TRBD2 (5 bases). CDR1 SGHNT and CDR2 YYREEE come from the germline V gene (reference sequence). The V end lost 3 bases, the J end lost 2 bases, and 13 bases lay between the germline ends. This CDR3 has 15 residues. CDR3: CASSSPGGITDTQYF. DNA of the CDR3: TGTGCCAGCAGCTCCCCCGGAGGAATCACAGATACGCAGTATTTT.

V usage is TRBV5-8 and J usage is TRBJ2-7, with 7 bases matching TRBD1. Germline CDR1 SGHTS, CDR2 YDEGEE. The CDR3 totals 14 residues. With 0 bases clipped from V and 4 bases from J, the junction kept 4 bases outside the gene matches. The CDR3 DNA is TGTGCCAGCAGCTTGGCCCCGACAGGGTACGAGCAGTACTTC. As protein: CASSLAPTGYEQYF. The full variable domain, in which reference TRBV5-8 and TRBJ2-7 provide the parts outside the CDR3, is EAGVTQSPTHLIKTRGQQATLRCSPISGHTSVYWYQQALGLGLQFLLWYDEGEERNRGNFPPRFSGRQFPNYSSELNVNALELEDSALYLCASSLAPTGYEQYFGPGTRLTVT.

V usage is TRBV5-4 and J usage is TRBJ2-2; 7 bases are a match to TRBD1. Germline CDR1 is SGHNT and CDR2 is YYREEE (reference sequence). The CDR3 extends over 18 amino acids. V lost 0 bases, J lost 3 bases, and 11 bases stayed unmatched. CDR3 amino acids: CASSLGVLPGTDTGELFF. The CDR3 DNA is TGTGCCAGCAGCTTGGGTGTCTTACCCGGGACAGACACCGGGGAGCTGTTTTTT.

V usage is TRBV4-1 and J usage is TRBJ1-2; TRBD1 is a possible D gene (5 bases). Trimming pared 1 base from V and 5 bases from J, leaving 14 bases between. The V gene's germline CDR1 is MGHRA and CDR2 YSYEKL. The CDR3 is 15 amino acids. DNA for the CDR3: TGCGCCAGCAGCCAAGTGGAGGGGAAGGGGTATGGCTACACCTTC. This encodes CASSQVEGKGYGYTF.

For the CDR3, the DNA is TGTGCCAGTAGTATGTCTAGCCCGGCAGATACGCAGTATTTT. As protein: CASSMSSPADTQYF. The V and J genes are TRBV19 and TRBJ2-3, with a tentative D call TRBD2 (5 bases). This CDR3 spans 14 amino acids. Germline values: CDR1 LNHDA, CDR2 SQIVND (reference sequence). Trimming removed 3 bases from V and 4 bases from J, with 11 bases in between.

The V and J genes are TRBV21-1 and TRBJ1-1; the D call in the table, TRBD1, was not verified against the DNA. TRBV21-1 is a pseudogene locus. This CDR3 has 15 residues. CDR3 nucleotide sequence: TGTGCCAGCAGCAAATCAGGGGTTCTTAACACTGAAGCTTTCTTT. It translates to CASSKSGVLNTEAFF.

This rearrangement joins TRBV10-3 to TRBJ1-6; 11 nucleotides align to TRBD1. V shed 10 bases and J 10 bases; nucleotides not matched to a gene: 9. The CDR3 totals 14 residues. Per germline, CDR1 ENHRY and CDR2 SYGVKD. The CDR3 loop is CANSEGQGDSPLHF. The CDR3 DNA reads TGTGCCAATAGCGAGGGACAGGGGGACTCACCCCTCCACTTT.

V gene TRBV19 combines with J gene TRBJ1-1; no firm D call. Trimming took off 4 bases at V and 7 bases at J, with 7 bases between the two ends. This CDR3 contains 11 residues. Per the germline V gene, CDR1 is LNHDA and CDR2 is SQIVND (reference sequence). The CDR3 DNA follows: TGTGCCAGTAGTAGCGGACTTGAAGCTTTCTTT. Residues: CASSSGLEAFF. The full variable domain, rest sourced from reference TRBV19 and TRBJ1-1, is DGGITQSPKYLFRKEGQNVTLSCEQNLNHDAMYWYRQDPGQGLRLIYYSQIVNDFQKGDIAEGYSVSREKKESFPLTVTSAQKNPTAFYLCASSSGLEAFFGQGTRLTVV.

The CDR3, as DNA: TGCGCCAGCAGCTTTTTTGGACTAGCGGGAAACTCCTACAATGAGCAGTTCTTC. Protein: CASSFFGLAGNSYNEQFF. J is TRBJ2-1 and V is TRBV5-1; 12 bases are shared with TRBD2. Trimming cost V 2 bases and J 0 bases; bases outside gene matches: 6. CDR1 and CDR2 from the germline V gene are SGHRS and YFSETQ. This CDR3 spans 18 amino acids.

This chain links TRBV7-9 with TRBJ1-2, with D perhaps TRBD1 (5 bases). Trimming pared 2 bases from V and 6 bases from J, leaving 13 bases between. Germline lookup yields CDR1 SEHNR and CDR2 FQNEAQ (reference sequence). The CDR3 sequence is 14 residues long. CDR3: CASSLQGKGNGYTF. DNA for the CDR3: TGTGCCAGCAGCTTACAGGGAAAGGGAAATGGCTACACCTTC.

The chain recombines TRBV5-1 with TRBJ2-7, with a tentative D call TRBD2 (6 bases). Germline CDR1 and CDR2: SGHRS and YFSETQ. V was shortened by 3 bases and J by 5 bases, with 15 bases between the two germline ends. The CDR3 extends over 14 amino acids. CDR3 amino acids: CASSSGPAGDEQYF. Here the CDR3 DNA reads TGCGCCAGCAGCTCCGGACCAGCGGGCGACGAGCAGTACTTC.

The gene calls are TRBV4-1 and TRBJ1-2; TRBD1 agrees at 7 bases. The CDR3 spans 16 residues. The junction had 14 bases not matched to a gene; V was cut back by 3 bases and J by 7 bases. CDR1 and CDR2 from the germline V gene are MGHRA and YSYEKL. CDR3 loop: CASSHPRGQEKSGYTF. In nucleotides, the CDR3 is TGCGCCAGCAGCCATCCGAGGGGGCAGGAAAAAAGTGGCTACACCTTC.

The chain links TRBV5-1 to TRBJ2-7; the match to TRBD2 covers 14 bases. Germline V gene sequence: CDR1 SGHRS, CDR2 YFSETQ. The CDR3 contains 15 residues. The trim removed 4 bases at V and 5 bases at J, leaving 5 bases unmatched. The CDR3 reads CASSQGTSGSDEQYF. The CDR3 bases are TGCGCCAGCAGCCAAGGGACTAGCGGGAGTGACGAGCAGTACTTC. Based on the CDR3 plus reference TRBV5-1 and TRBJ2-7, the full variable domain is KAGVTQTPRYLIKTRGQQVTLSCSPISGHRSVSWYQQTPGQGLQFLFEYFSETQRNKGNFPGRFSGRQFSNSRSEMNVSTLELGDSALYLCASSQGTSGSDEQYFGPGTRLTVT.

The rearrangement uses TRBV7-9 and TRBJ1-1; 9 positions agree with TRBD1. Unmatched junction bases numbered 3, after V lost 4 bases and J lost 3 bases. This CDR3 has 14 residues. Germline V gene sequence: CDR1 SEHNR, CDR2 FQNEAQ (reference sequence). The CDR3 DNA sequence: TGTGCCAGCAGCTCGGGACAGGGCCACACTGAAGCTTTCTTT. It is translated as CASSSGQGHTEAFF.

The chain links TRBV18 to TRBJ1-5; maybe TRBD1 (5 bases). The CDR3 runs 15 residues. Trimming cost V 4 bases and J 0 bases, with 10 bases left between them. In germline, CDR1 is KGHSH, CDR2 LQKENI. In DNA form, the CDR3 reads TGTGCCAGCTCACAGGGGCAGAATAGCAATCAGCCCCAGCATTTT. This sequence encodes CASSQGQNSNQPQHF.